What follows are 2 T cell receptor beta chains derived from one specimen sequenced in a study of regulatory T cells in long-lasting Graves disease. The time point here: newly diagnosed GD, antithyroid drugs for less than 3 months. From RNA extracted from PBMCs, the TCR library was made. Arm-PCR with iRepertoire HTBI primers amplified the CDR3 regions for these TCR beta libraries. TCRdb called the multiplex PCR reads again in MiXCR, with one record for every CDR3 protein. The sample has about 610,000 distinct CDR3 sequences; roughly 16% are singletons. Separately, the same data were catalogued under a study of T cells in Graves' hyperthyroidism and ophthalmopathy.

Sequenced here: peripheral blood mononuclear cells (PBMCs), sampled at new diagnosis, from a patient treated with antithyroid drugs. Every receptor here comes from a man aged 18 to 30 with Graves disease.

The rearrangement links TRBV7-3 to TRBJ2-1; TRBD2 aligns across 7 bases. The CDR3 has 16 amino acids. Looked up from germline, CDR1 is SGHTA and CDR2 is FQGTGA. V was clipped by 0 bases and J by 4 bases; unmatched bases: 6. The CDR3 loop is CASSLTAGEPYNEQFF. The CDR3, as DNA: TGTGCCAGCAGCTTAACGGCGGGGGAACCTTACAATGAGCAGTTCTTC.

The rearrangement uses TRBV30 and TRBJ2-1, with 12 bases aligning to TRBD2. Trimming cost V 3 bases and J 4 bases; bases outside gene matches: 4. CDR1 and CDR2 from the germline V gene are GTSNPN and SVGIG (reference sequence). The CDR3 is 15 residues long. CDR3 region: CAWRNLAGGYNEQFF. The CDR3 DNA is TGTGCCTGGAGAAACCTAGCGGGAGGGTACAATGAGCAGTTCTTC.